The clone carrying this T cell receptor beta chain was seen more than once but under ten times. Antigen: not known. This entry is derived from a study of beta chain features in type 1 diabetes. General study results and limits: Shortening of TCRB CDR3s, moderate but significant, appeared in all four CD4+ subsets of Type 1 diabetes patients.

Expressed TCRB transcripts were sequenced because the isolated RNA had all been reverse transcribed beforehand. Here immunoSEQ multiplex PCR was the method, and the copy in TCRdb shows in-frame clones only, minus some. The sample yields hundreds of thousands of clones, over 12% seen once. Germline CDR1 SEHNR, CDR2 FQNEAQ (reference sequence). The V gene end was trimmed by 4 bases and the J gene end by 5 bases; junction bases not matched to a gene: 9. This CDR3 is built from 15 residues. The rearrangement links TRBV7-9 to TRBJ1-1; 8 bases align to TRBD1. The clonotype originates from a man between 18 and 35 years old with type 1 diabetes. The sequenced sample was naive CD4+ T cells from blood. This CDR3 reads CASSSWGQVRTEAFF. DNA for the CDR3: TGTGCCAGCAGCTCCTGGGGACAGGTGAGAACTGAAGCTTTCTTT.